These 3 T cell receptor beta chains came from one sample sequenced in a study of CD8 T cells in ankylosing spondylitis. TCRdb reanalysed the 5' RACE reads using MiXCR and keeps one entry per CDR3 protein. The data contain tens of thousands of distinct CDR3 sequences, roughly 3.1% of them singletons. Sample: blood, either unsorted or a sorted T cell fraction (not recorded which). These receptors were collected from a male donor with ankylosing spondylitis or in good health (not recorded which).

This clonotype appeared many times. The gene calls are TRBV12-5 and TRBJ1-1; D is undetermined. Deletions cut 6 bases from V and 3 bases from J, with 20 bases between. Germline values: CDR1 LGHNT, CDR2 FRNRAP. The CDR3 consists of 16 residues. In nucleotides, the CDR3 is TGTGCTAGTGGCATTGCCCCTAACAGCGTTCACACTGAAGCTTTCTTT. This gives the protein CASGIAPNSVHTEAFF.

This clonotype was seen ten or more times. The chain has TRBV9 and TRBJ2-5, with TRBD2 identical over 8 bases. This CDR3 region has 16 residues. Germline values: CDR1 SGDLS, CDR2 YYNGEE. With V trimmed by 4 bases and J by 4 bases, 12 bases remained unmatched. This chain's CDR3 is CASSTTGGAPGETQYF. The CDR3 nucleotides read TGTGCCAGCAGCACCACCGGGGGGGCCCCCGGAGAGACCCAGTACTTC.

This clonotype was detected ten times or more. V and J are TRBV9 and TRBJ2-1; 9 nucleotides agree with TRBD2. Germline-derived CDR1 and CDR2 are SGDLS and YYNGEE. The CDR3 is 16 amino acids. V dropped 7 bases and J dropped 0; count of bases not matched to a gene: 8. The CDR3 coding sequence is TGTGCCAGCTCGTGGAGCGGGGGGAGCTCCTACAATGAGCAGTTCTTC. This sequence encodes CASSWSGGSSYNEQFF.